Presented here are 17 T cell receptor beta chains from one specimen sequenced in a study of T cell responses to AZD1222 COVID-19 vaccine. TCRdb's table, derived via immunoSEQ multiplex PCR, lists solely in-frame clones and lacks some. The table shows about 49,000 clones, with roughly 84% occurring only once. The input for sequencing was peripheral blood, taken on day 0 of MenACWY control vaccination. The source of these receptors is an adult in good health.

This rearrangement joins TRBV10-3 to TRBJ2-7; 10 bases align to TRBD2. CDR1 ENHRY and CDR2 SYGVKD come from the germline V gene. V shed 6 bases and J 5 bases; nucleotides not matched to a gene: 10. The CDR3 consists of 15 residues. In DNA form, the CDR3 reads TGTGCCATCAGCTTTCTAGCGGGAGTTGGTAACGAGCAGTACTTC. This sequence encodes CAISFLAGVGNEQYF.

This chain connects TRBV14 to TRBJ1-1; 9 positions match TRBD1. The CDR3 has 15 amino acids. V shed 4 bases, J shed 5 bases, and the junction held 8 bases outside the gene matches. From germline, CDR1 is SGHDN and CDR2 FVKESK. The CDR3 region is CASSLRTGGATEAFF. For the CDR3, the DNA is TGTGCCAGCAGCCTTAGAACAGGGGGCGCGACTGAAGCTTTCTTT.

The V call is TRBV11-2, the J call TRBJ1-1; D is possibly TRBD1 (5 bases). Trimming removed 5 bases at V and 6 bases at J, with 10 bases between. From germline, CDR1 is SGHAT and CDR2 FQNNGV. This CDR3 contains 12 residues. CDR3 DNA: TGTGCCAGCAGCCTTTTGGGGGCTGAAGCTTTCTTT. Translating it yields CASSLLGAEAFF.

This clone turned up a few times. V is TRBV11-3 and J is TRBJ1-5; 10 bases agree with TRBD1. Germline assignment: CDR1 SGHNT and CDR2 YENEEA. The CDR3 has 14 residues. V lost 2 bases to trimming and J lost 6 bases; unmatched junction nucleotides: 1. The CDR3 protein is CASSLRTGGQPQHF. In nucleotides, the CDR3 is TGTGCCAGCAGCTTAAGGACAGGGGGTCAGCCCCAGCATTTT.

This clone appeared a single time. CDR3 nucleotide sequence: TGTGCCAGCAGCCTCGAGGGGCAGGGTCAGCCCCAGCATTTT. Protein product: CASSLEGQGQPQHF. The chain is built from TRBV4-2 and TRBJ1-5, with D possibly being TRBD1 (5 bases). This CDR3 is 14 amino acids long. V lost 4 bases, J lost 6 bases, and 13 bases lay in between. CDR1 is LGHNA and CDR2 is YNFKEQ in the germline V gene.

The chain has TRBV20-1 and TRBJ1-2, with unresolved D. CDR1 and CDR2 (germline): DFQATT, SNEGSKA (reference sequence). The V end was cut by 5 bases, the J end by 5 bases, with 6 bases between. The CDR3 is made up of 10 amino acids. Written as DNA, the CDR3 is TGCAGTGCTGGGCTTTATGGCTACACCTTC. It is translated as CSAGLYGYTF.

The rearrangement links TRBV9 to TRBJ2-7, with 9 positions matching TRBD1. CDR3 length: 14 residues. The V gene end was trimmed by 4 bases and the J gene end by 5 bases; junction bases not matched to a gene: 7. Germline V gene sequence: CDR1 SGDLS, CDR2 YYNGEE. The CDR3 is CASSQWDRDHEQYF. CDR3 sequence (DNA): TGTGCCAGCAGCCAATGGGACAGGGACCACGAGCAGTACTTC. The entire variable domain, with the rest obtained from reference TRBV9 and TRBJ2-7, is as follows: DSGVTQTPKHLITATGQRVTLRCSPRSGDLSVYWYQQSLDQGLQFLIQYYNGEERAKGNILERFSAQQFPDLHSELNLSSLELGDSALYFCASSQWDRDHEQYFGPGTRLTVT.

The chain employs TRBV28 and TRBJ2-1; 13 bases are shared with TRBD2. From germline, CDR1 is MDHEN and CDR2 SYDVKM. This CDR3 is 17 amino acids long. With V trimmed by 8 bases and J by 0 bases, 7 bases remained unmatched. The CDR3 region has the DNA TGTGCCAGCCTCGGTACTAGCGGGAGGGCCTCCTACAATGAGCAGTTCTTC. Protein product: CASLGTSGRASYNEQFF.

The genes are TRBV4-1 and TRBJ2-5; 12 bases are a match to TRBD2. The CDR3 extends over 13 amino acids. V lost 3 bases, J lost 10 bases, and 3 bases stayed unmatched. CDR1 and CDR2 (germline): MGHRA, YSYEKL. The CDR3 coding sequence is TGCGCCAGCAGCCAGACTAGCGGGGGCCTCCAGTACTTC. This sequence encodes CASSQTSGGLQYF.

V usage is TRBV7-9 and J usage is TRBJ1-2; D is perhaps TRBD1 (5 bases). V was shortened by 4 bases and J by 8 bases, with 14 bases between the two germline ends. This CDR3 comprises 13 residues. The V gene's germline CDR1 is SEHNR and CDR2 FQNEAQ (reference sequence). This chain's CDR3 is CASSSRTFTGYTF. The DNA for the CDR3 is TGTGCCAGCAGCTCCCGGACATTTACAGGCTACACCTTC.

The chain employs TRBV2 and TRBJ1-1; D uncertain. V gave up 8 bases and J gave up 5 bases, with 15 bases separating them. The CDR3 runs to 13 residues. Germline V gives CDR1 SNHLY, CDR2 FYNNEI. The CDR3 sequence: CASFGLTKTEAFF. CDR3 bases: TGTGCCAGCTTTGGCCTTACAAAGACTGAAGCTTTCTTT.

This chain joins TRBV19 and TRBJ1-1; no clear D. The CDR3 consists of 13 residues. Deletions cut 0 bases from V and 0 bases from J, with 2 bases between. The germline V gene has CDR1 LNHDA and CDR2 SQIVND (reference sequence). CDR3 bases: TGTGCCAGTAGTATAGACTTGAACACTGAAGCTTTCTTT. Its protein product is CASSIDLNTEAFF.

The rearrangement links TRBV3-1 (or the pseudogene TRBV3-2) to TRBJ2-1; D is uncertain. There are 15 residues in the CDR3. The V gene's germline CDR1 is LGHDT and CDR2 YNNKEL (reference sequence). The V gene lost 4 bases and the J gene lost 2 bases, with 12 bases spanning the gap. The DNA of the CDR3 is TGTGCCAGCAGCCGAGATGTGAGCCCCTACAATGAGCAGTTCTTC. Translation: CASSRDVSPYNEQFF.

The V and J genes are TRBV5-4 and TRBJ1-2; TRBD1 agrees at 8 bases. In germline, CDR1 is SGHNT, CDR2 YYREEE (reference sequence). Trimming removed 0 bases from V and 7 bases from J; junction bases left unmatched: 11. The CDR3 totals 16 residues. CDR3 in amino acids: CASSLAVAGGGVGYTF. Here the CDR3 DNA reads TGTGCCAGCAGCTTGGCCGTCGCAGGGGGCGGGGTTGGCTACACCTTC.

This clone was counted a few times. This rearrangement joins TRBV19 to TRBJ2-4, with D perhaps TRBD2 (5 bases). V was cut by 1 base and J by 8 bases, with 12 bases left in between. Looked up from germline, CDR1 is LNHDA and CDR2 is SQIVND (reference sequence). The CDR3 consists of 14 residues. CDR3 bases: TGTGCCAGTAGTATAGGTGGGAGTAAGGACATTCAGTACTTC. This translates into CASSIGGSKDIQYF.

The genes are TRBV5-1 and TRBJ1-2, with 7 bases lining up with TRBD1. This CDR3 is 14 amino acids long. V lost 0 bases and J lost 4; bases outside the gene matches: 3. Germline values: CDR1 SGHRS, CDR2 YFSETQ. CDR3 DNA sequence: TGCGCCAGCAGCTTGGGACAGGGAAGCTATGGCTACACCTTC. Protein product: CASSLGQGSYGYTF. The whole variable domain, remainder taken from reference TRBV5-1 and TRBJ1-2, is KAGVTQTPRYLIKTRGQQVTLSCSPISGHRSVSWYQQTPGQGLQFLFEYFSETQRNKGNFPGRFSGRQFSNSRSEMNVSTLELGDSALYLCASSLGQGSYGYTFGSGTRLTVV.

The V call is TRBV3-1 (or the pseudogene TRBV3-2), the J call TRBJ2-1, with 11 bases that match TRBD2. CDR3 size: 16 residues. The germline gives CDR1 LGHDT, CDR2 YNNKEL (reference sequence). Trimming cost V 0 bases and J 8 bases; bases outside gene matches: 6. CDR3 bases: TGTGCCAGCAGCCAAGATAAACTAGCGGGAGTTGATGAGCAGTTCTTC. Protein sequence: CASSQDKLAGVDEQFF.